This T cell receptor (beta chain) was sequenced during a study of control samples from healthy donors and cancer patients. Clones were sequenced by immunoSEQ multiplex PCR, and TCRdb holds only the in-frame ones, with some missing. This table holds around 140,000 clones, 80% to 95% found once. The CDR3 is 11 amino acids in total, end residues counted. Per the germline V gene, CDR1 is DFQATT and CDR2 is SNEGSKA (reference sequence). With respect to this clone: It is likely a read error, because the conserved phenylalanine at the end of the CDR3 is missing. The DNA is left out, because the CDR3 cannot be placed on it with certainty; the CDR3 is given as TCRdb lists it.

The sequence derives from a man aged 40-50 years in good health. The chain combines TRBV20-1 with TRBJ1-2; the table's D gene call, TRBD1, was not cross checked with the DNA. Source material: blood. The CDR3 here is CSASSRALIPV.